This TCR beta chain was found in a study of blood T cell repertoires in COVID-19. The CDR3 is made up of 17 amino acids. Germline V gene lookup returns CDR1 MGHRA and CDR2 YSYEKL. V lost 3 bases, J lost 4 bases, and 18 bases lay in between. Sequencing was performed with immunoSEQ multiplex PCR; in TCRdb, only in-frame clones are kept and a portion is missing. Of about 140,000 clones listed, almost 90% are singletons. This TCR was recovered from a man aged 45 to 65 with active or convalescent COVID-19. The chain uses TRBV4-1 and TRBJ2-2; D may be TRBD1 (6 bases). Sequencing was carried out using peripheral blood. CDR3 residues: CASSHKKRVQGTGELFF. The CDR3 DNA is TGCGCCAGCAGCCACAAAAAGAGGGTACAGGGCACCGGGGAGCTGTTTTTT.